This T cell receptor (beta chain) is drawn from a study of neurological immune-mediated disorders. The CDR3 contains 12 residues. The V gene lost 4 bases and the J gene lost 4 bases, with 9 bases spanning the gap. The germline V gene encodes CDR1 SQVTM and CDR2 ANQGSEA. This clonotype was seen repeatedly, ten times or more. Via MiXCR, TCRdb re-called the 5' RACE reads, giving one row per CDR3 protein. The profile shows roughly 62,000 distinct CDR3 sequences, roughly 2.5% of them singletons. The unsorted libraries were generated from a total of 2 million PBMCs, which had been stored in RNAlater at -80 C.

This sequence was found in a man between 50 and 59 years old with multiple sclerosis. The material sequenced was PBMCs. The V and J genes are TRBV29-1 and TRBJ2-3; a possible D gene is TRBD1 (5 bases). CDR3 bases: TGCAGCGTTGCAGGGATAGCAGATACGCAGTATTTT. As protein: CSVAGIADTQYF.